This T cell receptor beta chain was identified during a study of blood T cell repertoires in COVID-19. CDR1 is MGHRA, CDR2 YSYEKL, per germline. With V trimmed by 5 bases and J by 7 bases, 5 bases remained unmatched. This CDR3 comprises 13 residues. Authors' data handling: Amplification with reference gene primers provided the estimates of nucleated cell counts. TCRdb keeps only in-frame clones here, not all; method: immunoSEQ multiplex PCR. The DNA was the basis for D and trimming; V, J and clone size are from that table. The repertoire holds 400,000 to 500,000 clones, with 70% to 90% as singletons. The sequence was obtained from a woman in her thirties or forties who had recovered from COVID-19. Material for sequencing was PBMCs or T cells enriched from blood (not recorded which). The rearrangement uses TRBV4-1 and TRBJ2-7; 10 positions agree with TRBD1. The CDR3: CASSDRGRGEQYF. Written as DNA, the CDR3 is TGCGCCAGCAGCGACAGGGGGCGGGGGGAGCAGTACTTC.